This T cell receptor (beta chain) was found in a study of T cell repertoires in cytomegalovirus infection. Study-level points and caveats: Across the ex vivo response, the dominant clonotypes were HLA-C-restricted CMV-specific TCR beta clonotypes.

The germline V gene encodes CDR1 MDHEN and CDR2 SYDVKM. The CDR3 has 18 amino acids. V gave up 3 bases and J gave up 0 bases; unmatched junction bases: 8. TCRdb re-called the reads through MiXCR, storing one row per CDR3 protein. The data hold roughly 280,000 distinct CDR3 sequences, with roughly 9% observed a single time. As regards this clonotype: Antigen unknown.

Specimen: PBMCs. This TCR derives from a human donor in good health (CMV status not recorded). Some clones in this sample may be carry-over from other donors' samples. The gene calls are TRBV28 and TRBJ2-1; 10 bases map to TRBD2. CDR3 sequence: CASSFGLAGDDSYNEQFF. In DNA, the CDR3 is TGTGCCAGCAGTTTTGGTCTAGCGGGGGACGACTCCTACAATGAGCAGTTCTTC.